What follows is one T cell receptor beta chain and its context. The antigen is unknown. Using its own MiXCR run on the RT-PCR reads, TCRdb lists one record per CDR3 protein. The sample carries more than 700,000 distinct CDR3 sequences, approximately 22% recorded once. The data stem from a study of response to subunit inactivated influenza vaccine. Overall study findings and caveats: That few new T cells are recruited by each seasonal influenza vaccination was the authors' suggestion.

The germline V and J ends were trimmed by 3 bases and 4 bases, with 9 bases remaining between them. The CDR3 is made up of 13 amino acids. Germline-derived CDR1 and CDR2 are MGHDK and SYGVNS. Sequencing used PBMCs from blood, obtained roughly 5 days after vaccination. The receptor comes from a man over 45 who received an inactivated influenza vaccine. The J gene is TRBJ1-1, the V gene TRBV25-1; maybe TRBD1 (5 bases). The DNA of the CDR3 is TGTGCCAGCAGTGATTACAGGTCCACTGAAGCTTTCTTT. This gives the protein CASSDYRSTEAFF. The complete variable domain, with remaining parts taken from reference TRBV25-1 and TRBJ1-1, reads EADIYQTPRYLVIGTGKKITLECSQTMGHDKMYWYQQDPGMELHLIHYSYGVNSTEKGDLSSESTVSRIRTEHFPLTLESARPSHTSQYLCASSDYRSTEAFFGQGTRLTVV.